The 25 T cell receptor beta chains below were found in one sample sequenced in a study of cytomegalovirus exposure and HLA in healthy donors (dated by TCRdb to between 2016 and 2019). The library was generated by the immunoSEQ multiplex PCR assay. For the multiplex PCR, a mixture combining 60 forward primers for TCR Vbeta segments and 13 reverse primers for TCR Jbeta segments was used. TCRdb limited this immuneACCESS table to in-frame rearrangements with V and J called. A share of clones is missing; checked studies link under half to unresolved V genes, and the rest is unexplained. Across this sample there are about 140,000 clones, with approximately 82% seen only once. Approximately 1.5% of the sample rests with the top ten. The specimen was PBMCs. The receptor set was obtained from a man in his thirties or forties in good health and CMV-seropositive.

V usage is TRBV9 and J usage is TRBJ2-7; 7 bases are shared with TRBD2. J lost 7 bases, V lost 1 base, and 5 bases had no gene match. CDR1 and CDR2 (germline): SGDLS, YYNGEE. The CDR3 is made up of 13 amino acids. As DNA, the CDR3 is TGTGCCAGCAGCGTATACCCCGGGGGGGAGCAGTACTTC. Its protein is CASSVYPGGEQYF.

In nucleotides, the CDR3 is TGTGCCAGCAGTCTTTATGGGGGCGCGGGGGAGCCCCAGCATTTT. Residues: CASSLYGGAGEPQHF. V is TRBV28 and J is TRBJ1-5; the D gene is possibly TRBD1 (6 bases). Germline assignment: CDR1 MDHEN and CDR2 SYDVKM. This CDR3 spans 15 amino acids. Trimming cost V 5 bases and J 8 bases, with 19 bases left between them.

This chain joins TRBV18 and TRBJ1-5; D remains unclear. The CDR3 length is 12 residues. Deletions cut 3 bases from V and 9 bases from J, with 9 bases between. In germline, CDR1 is KGHSH, CDR2 LQKENI. The CDR3 here is CASSPSGWPQHF. In DNA, the CDR3 is TGTGCCAGCTCACCCAGCGGGTGGCCCCAGCATTTT.

The chain joins TRBV7-8 to TRBJ2-1; D may be TRBD2 (5 bases). Germline assignment: CDR1 SGHVS and CDR2 FQNEAQ. The CDR3 is 18 amino acids. Trimming stripped 0 bases from V and 0 bases from J, with 15 bases between. CDR3 region: CASSLARSSDPSYNEQFF. Written as DNA, the CDR3 is TGTGCCAGCAGCTTAGCGCGAAGTAGCGATCCCTCCTACAATGAGCAGTTCTTC.

This rearrangement joins TRBV4-1 to TRBJ2-7; possibly TRBD2 for D (6 bases). Germline V gene lookup returns CDR1 MGHRA and CDR2 YSYEKL. The CDR3 sequence is 15 residues long. Trimming shortened V by 6 bases and J by 3 bases, and 18 bases separated the two germline ends. As DNA, the CDR3 is TGCGCCAGCAGTCTAAAGGCGGGGAATAACTACGAGCAGTACTTC. Encoded protein: CASSLKAGNNYEQYF.

V gene TRBV6-1 combines with J gene TRBJ2-7; 9 bases agree with TRBD2. Germline lookup yields CDR1 MNHNS and CDR2 SASEGT. The CDR3 spans 15 residues. Germline trimming cut 2 bases from V and 2 bases from J; bases unmatched to any gene: 4. CDR3 protein: CASSEMSSGTYEQYF. Written as DNA, the CDR3 is TGTGCCAGCAGTGAAATGTCTAGCGGGACCTACGAGCAGTACTTC.

V gene TRBV28 combines with J gene TRBJ2-2, with D tentatively TRBD1 (5 bases). With 3 bases removed from V and 13 bases from J, the gap between germline ends came to 9 bases. This CDR3 region has 11 residues. The V gene's germline CDR1 is MDHEN and CDR2 SYDVKM. CDR3 protein: CASSLGPGLFF. The CDR3 DNA sequence: TGTGCCAGCAGTTTGGGGCCGGGGCTGTTTTTT.

The chain combines TRBV5-1 with TRBJ2-7; no definite D call. This CDR3 has 18 amino acids. Trimming pared 4 bases from V and 2 bases from J, leaving 25 bases between. From germline, CDR1 is SGHRS and CDR2 YFSETQ. The DNA of the CDR3 is TGCGCCAGCAGCATTGATATCCGAACAACGACTTATACCTACGAGCAGTACTTC. Its translation is CASSIDIRTTTYTYEQYF. Based on the CDR3 plus reference TRBV5-1 and TRBJ2-7, the full variable domain is KAGVTQTPRYLIKTRGQQVTLSCSPISGHRSVSWYQQTPGQGLQFLFEYFSETQRNKGNFPGRFSGRQFSNSRSEMNVSTLELGDSALYLCASSIDIRTTTYTYEQYFGPGTRLTVT.

V is TRBV5-4 and J is TRBJ2-3, with 9 bases fitting TRBD2. After removal of 0 bases from V and 0 bases from J, the junction contained 5 bases not matched to a gene. The CDR3 is made up of 17 amino acids. The V gene's germline CDR1 is SGHNT and CDR2 YYREEE (reference sequence). DNA of the CDR3: TGTGCCAGCAGCTTGGTGATAGCGGGGGCTAGCACAGATACGCAGTATTTT. As protein: CASSLVIAGASTDTQYF.

This chain joins TRBV2 and TRBJ2-2, with D hard to call. Germline V lookup: CDR1 SNHLY, CDR2 FYNNEI. The CDR3 runs to 14 residues. V was cut by 6 bases and J by 1 base, with 9 bases left in between. The CDR3 spells CASRRTENTGELFF. The CDR3 bases are TGTGCCAGCAGGCGCACAGAGAACACCGGGGAGCTGTTTTTT.

The gene calls are TRBV4-1 and TRBJ2-7; TRBD2 aligns across 9 bases. The V and J ends lost 3 bases and 2 bases, in that order; junction bases with no gene match: 8. Germline CDR1 MGHRA, CDR2 YSYEKL. The CDR3 runs to 16 residues. Here the CDR3 DNA reads TGCGCCAGCAGCCAGGACAGCGGGGGGTCACCCTACGAGCAGTACTTC. Residues: CASSQDSGGSPYEQYF.

Notes on this clone: Because the CDR3 is missing its conserved closing phenylalanine or tryptophan, this is likely a read error. The V gene is TRBV25-1, the J gene TRBJ1-2; TRBD1 agrees at 8 bases. V shed 1 base and J 5 bases; nucleotides not matched to a gene: 9. The CDR3 has 16 amino acids. In germline, CDR1 is MGHDK, CDR2 SYGVNS. This CDR3 is CASSESAGGSFYGYTL. In DNA form, the CDR3 reads TGTGCCAGCAGTGAATCGGCAGGGGGCAGCTTTTATGGCTACACCCTC.

Details on this clone: A read error may produce the germline difference seen at one junction end. The chain joins TRBV7-2 to TRBJ1-2, with D tentatively TRBD1 (5 bases). Germline-derived CDR1 and CDR2 are SGHTA and FQGNSA. The CDR3 covers 13 residues. The DNA of the CDR3 is TGTGCCGGCAGCCTCGACATGGCAGGGGGCTACACCTTC. Protein product: CAGSLDMAGGYTF. The variable domain in full, completed from reference TRBV7-2 and TRBJ1-2, reads GAGVSQSPSNKVTEKGKDVELRCDPISGHTALYWYRQSLGQGLEFLIYFQGNSAPDKSGLPSDRFSAERTGGSVSTLTIQRTQQEDSAVYLCAGSLDMAGGYTFGSGTRLTVV.

The chain has TRBV27 and TRBJ2-7; 8 nucleotides line up with TRBD1. V was pared by 5 bases and J by 5 bases, with 8 bases of the junction left unmatched. The CDR3 runs 14 residues. CDR1 is MNHEY, CDR2 SMNVEV, per germline (reference sequence). CDR3 amino acids: CASSTTGGVDEQYF. CDR3 nucleotides: TGTGCCAGCAGTACCACAGGGGGTGTCGACGAGCAGTACTTC.

The chain uses TRBV19 and TRBJ2-5, with 16 bases lining up with TRBD2. CDR3 size: 18 residues. CDR1 is LNHDA, CDR2 SQIVND, per germline (reference sequence). After removal of 3 bases from V and 2 bases from J, the junction contained 6 bases not matched to a gene. In DNA form, the CDR3 reads TGTGCCAGTAGTATTTTGGGACTAGCGGGAGGGGTACAAGAGACCCAGTACTTC. Translation gives CASSILGLAGGVQETQYF.

On this clone itself: A junction end diverges from the germline sequence, so it may reflect a read error. The chain couples TRBV7-9 to TRBJ2-7; 9 nucleotides agree with TRBD2. Looked up from germline, CDR1 is SEHNR and CDR2 is FQNEAQ (reference sequence). The CDR3 runs to 12 residues. The CDR3 region is CSSGAGGLEQYF. CDR3 nucleotides: TGTTCCAGCGGAGCGGGGGGTCTCGAGCAGTACTTC.

This clone appeared a single time. The chain joins TRBV5-3 to TRBJ2-7, with D tentatively TRBD2 (6 bases). TRBV5-3 falls under the ORF class, with uncertain function. This CDR3 has 12 amino acids. V was pared by 4 bases and J by 8 bases, with 13 bases between. CDR3 nucleotides: TGTGCCAGAAGCACGGGACTTAACCAGCAGTACTTC. It yields the protein CARSTGLNQQYF.

J is TRBJ2-3 and V is TRBV7-3; TRBD1 agrees at 7 bases. The germline gives CDR1 SGHTA, CDR2 FQGTGA. The CDR3 has 17 residues. Trimming removed 5 bases from V and 0 bases from J; junction bases left unmatched: 11. This CDR3 reads CASSNSRQGPSTDTQYF. The CDR3 DNA sequence: TGTGCCAGCAGCAATTCGAGACAGGGACCTAGCACAGATACGCAGTATTTT.

DNA of the CDR3: TGTGCCATCAGTGTACAGGGAGGGAGCACAGATACGCAGTATTTT. Amino acid sequence: CAISVQGGSTDTQYF. V gene TRBV10-3 combines with J gene TRBJ2-3; possible D gene TRBD2, 7 bases. V gave up 4 bases and J gave up 0 bases, with 11 bases separating them. The CDR3 length is 15 residues. Per germline, CDR1 ENHRY and CDR2 SYGVKD.

J is TRBJ2-7 and V is TRBV5-6; D might be TRBD1 (6 bases). CDR1 is SGHDT, CDR2 YYEEEE, per germline. The CDR3 covers 12 residues. In DNA form, the CDR3 reads TGTGCTACAGGGCAGTACTCCTACGAGCAGTACTTC. Amino acid sequence: CATGQYSYEQYF.

The sample holds a few counts of this clone. The rearrangement joins TRBV10-3 to TRBJ2-7, with D possibly being TRBD1 (6 bases). V lost 7 bases to trimming and J lost 5 bases, with 15 bases between them. The CDR3 loop spans 13 amino acids. The V gene's germline CDR1 is ENHRY and CDR2 SYGVKD. The CDR3 DNA follows: TGTGCCATCACCAGTTCAGGGGATCACGAGCAGTACTTC. This sequence encodes CAITSSGDHEQYF.

The chain carries TRBV6-1 and TRBJ1-1, with 12 positions matching TRBD1. The CDR3 has 16 amino acids. V dropped 4 bases and J dropped 5; count of bases not matched to a gene: 8. CDR1 is MNHNS and CDR2 is SASEGT in the germline V gene. The CDR3 is CASSVGTGGARTEAFF. In DNA form, the CDR3 reads TGTGCCAGCAGTGTCGGGACAGGGGGCGCGCGGACTGAAGCTTTCTTT.

The rearrangement uses TRBV18 and TRBJ1-1; D might be TRBD1 (5 bases). This CDR3 spans 14 amino acids. Trimming took off 4 bases at V and 1 base at J, with 10 bases between the two ends. In germline, CDR1 is KGHSH, CDR2 LQKENI. The CDR3 loop reads CASSQKTGNTEAFF. CDR3 nucleotide sequence: TGTGCCAGCTCACAAAAAACAGGGAACACTGAAGCTTTCTTT.

The CDR3 is CASSKGGGPYEQYF. CDR3 DNA: TGTGCCAGCAGTAAAGGGGGGGGGCCGTACGAGCAGTACTTC. The V call is TRBV6-5, the J call TRBJ2-7; weak D call: TRBD2 (7 bases). This CDR3 is 14 amino acids long. V gave up 5 bases and J gave up 4 bases, with 15 bases separating them. CDR1 MNHEY and CDR2 SVGAGI come from the germline V gene.

The V call is TRBV13, the J call TRBJ2-1; 8 bases fit TRBD2. The germline V gene encodes CDR1 PRHDT and CDR2 FYEKMQ (reference sequence). J was trimmed by 5 bases and V by 3 bases; bases with no gene match: 6. CDR3 length equals 15 residues. In DNA, the CDR3 is TGTGCCAGCAGCTTGCCCAGCGGGGGTGACAATGAGCAGTTCTTC. Amino acids: CASSLPSGGDNEQFF.